The sequence of this T cell receptor (beta chain) was determined in a study of shared clonotypes between healthy human individuals. This CDR3 has 13 residues. CDR1 and CDR2 (germline): SNHLY, FYNNEI. Trimming took off 8 bases at V and 1 base at J, with 9 bases between the two ends. Among the donors, all were Caucasian adults who lived in Nashville, Tennessee. This clone appeared a few times. Sequenced by immunoSEQ multiplex PCR; TCRdb stores in-frame clones only, minus some. The data show around 1,100,000 clones, 77% seen once. This sequence originates from a man aged 18 to 29 in good health. Some clones in this sample may be carry-over from other donors' samples. Sequenced material: memory CD4+ T cells from PBMCs. The subset here: CD45RA-negative fraction. V usage is TRBV2 and J usage is TRBJ1-5; maybe TRBD1 (5 bases). The CDR3 nucleotides read TGTGCCAGCGGGTGGGACAGCAATCAGCCCCAGCATTTT. It codes for CASGWDSNQPQHF.